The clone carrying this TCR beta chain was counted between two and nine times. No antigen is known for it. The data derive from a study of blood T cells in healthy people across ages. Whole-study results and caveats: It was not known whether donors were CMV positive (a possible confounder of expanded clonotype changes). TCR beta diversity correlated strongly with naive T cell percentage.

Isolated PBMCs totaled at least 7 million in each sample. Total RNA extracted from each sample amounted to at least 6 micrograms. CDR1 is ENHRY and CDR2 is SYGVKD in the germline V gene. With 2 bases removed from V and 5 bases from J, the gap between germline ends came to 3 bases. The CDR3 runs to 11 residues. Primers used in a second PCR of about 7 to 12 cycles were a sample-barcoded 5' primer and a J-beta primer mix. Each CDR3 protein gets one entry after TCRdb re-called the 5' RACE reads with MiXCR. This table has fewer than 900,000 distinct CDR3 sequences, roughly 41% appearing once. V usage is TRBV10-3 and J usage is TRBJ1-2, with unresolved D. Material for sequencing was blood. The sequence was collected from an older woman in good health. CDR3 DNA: TGTGCCATCAGTGAGGCTTATGGCTACACCTTC. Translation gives CAISEAYGYTF.